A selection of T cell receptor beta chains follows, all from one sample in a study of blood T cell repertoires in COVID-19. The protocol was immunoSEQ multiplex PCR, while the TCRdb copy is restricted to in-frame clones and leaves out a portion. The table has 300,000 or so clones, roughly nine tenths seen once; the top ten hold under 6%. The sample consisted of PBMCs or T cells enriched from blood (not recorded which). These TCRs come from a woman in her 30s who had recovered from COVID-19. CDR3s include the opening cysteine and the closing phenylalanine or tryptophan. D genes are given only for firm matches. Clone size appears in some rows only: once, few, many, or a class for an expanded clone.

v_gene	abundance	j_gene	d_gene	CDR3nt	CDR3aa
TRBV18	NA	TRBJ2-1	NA	TGTGCCAGCTCACCACAACAGGACAATGAGCAGTTCTTC	CASSPQQDNEQFF
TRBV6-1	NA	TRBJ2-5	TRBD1	TGTGCCAGCAGTGACAGGGGGCGAGGGGAGACCCAGTACTTC	CASSDRGRGETQYF
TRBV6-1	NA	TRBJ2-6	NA	TGTGCCAGCAGTGAATTTTCCATCTTTGTCACATCTGGGGCCAACGTCCTGACTTTC	CASSEFSIFVTSGANVLTF
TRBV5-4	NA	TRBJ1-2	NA	TGTGCCAGCAGCTTGCGGGGAACCTATGGCTACACCTTC	CASSLRGTYGYTF
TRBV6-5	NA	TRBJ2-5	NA	TGTGCCAGCAGTTCCGCTCTAGAACCCCAGTACTTC	CASSSALEPQYF
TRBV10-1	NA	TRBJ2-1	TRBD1	TGCGCCAGCAGTTCCGGGACAGGGTGCGATGAGCAGTTCTTC	CASSSGTGCDEQFF
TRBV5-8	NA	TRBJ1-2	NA	TGTGCCAGCAGCCGGAGGATGGGATGGGCTAACTATGGCTACACCTTC	CASSRRMGWANYGYTF
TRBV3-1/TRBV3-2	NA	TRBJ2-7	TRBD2	TGTGCCAGCAGCCTCGCGGGGGGTCACTCCTACGAGCAGTACTTC	CASSLAGGHSYEQYF
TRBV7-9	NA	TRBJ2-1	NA	TGTGCCAGCAGCAGCCCGGCAGGGAGGAATGAGCAGTTCTTC	CASSSPAGRNEQFF
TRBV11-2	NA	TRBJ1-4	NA	TGTGCCAGCAGCTTACTTGGACTGCTCGCTGCAACTAATGAAAAACTGTTTTTT	CASSLLGLLAATNEKLFF
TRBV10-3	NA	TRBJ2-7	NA	TGTGCCATCACCAGGGGAAACGAGCAGTACTTC	CAITRGNEQYF
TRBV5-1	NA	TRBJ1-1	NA	TGCGCCAGCAGCCTGAGGAAGATCGGAGGGAACACTGAAGCTTTCTTT	CASSLRKIGGNTEAFF
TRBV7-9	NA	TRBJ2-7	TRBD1	TGTGCCAGCAGATCTAACCGGGACAGGCAGCCCTACGAGCAGTACTTC	CASRSNRDRQPYEQYF
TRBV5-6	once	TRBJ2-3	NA	TGTGCCAGCAGCCTCCCCCTCGTGCGAGATACGCAGTATTTT	CASSLPLVRDTQYF
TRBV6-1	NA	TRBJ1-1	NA	TGTGCCAGCAGTGAACCCGCTAACGGAGGCACTGAAGCTTTCTTT	CASSEPANGGTEAFF
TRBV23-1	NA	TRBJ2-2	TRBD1	TGCGCCAGCAGTCAGGGACAGGGGGCATACACCGGGGAGCTGTTTTTT	CASSQGQGAYTGELFF
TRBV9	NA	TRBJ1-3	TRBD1	TGTGCCAGCAGCCCCAGACCCCAACTGGGCAGGGGACAGGGCTCTGGAAACACCATATATTTT	CASSPRPQLGRGQGSGNTIYF
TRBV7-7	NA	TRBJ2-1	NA	TGTGCTAGCAGCATCGACAGATACAATGAGCAGTTCTTC	CASSIDRYNEQFF
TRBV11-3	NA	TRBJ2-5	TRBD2	TGTGCCAGCAGCTCCCCGACTAGCGGGGAAGAGACCCAGTACTTC	CASSSPTSGEETQYF
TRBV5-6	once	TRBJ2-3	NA	TGTGCCAGCAGCTTGGGACTACCCGGGGGCACAGATACGCAGTATTTT	CASSLGLPGGTDTQYF
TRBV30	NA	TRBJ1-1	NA	TGTGCCTGGAGTGTGTATGCGGGTAACACTGAAGCTTTCTTT	CAWSVYAGNTEAFF
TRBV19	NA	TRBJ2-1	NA	TGTGCCAGTAGTATCGCTACTTCCTCCTACAATGAGCAGTTCTTC	CASSIATSSYNEQFF